One and the same sample provided the 7 T cell receptor beta chains below, sequenced in a study of blood T cell repertoires in COVID-19 (dated by TCRdb to 2020 to 2022). The library was produced with the immunoSEQ multiplex PCR assay. As stored in TCRdb, this immuneACCESS dataset retains in-frame rearrangements with V and J assigned. A fraction of the clones does not appear; measured against another copy, unresolved V genes explain less than half of the discrepancy, and the remainder lacks a known reason. This sample is represented by 50,000 to 70,000 clones; around 88% of them were singletons. About 4.3% of the sample goes to the ten largest clones. Material: peripheral blood. All receptors derive from a man aged 60 to 69 with acute or convalescent COVID-19.

This clone was picked up a small number of times. The CDR3 end shows no conserved phenylalanine or tryptophan, and so a read error is likely. The DNA is omitted, as the CDR3 cannot be located on it reliably, and the CDR3 follows TCRdb's listing. This chain connects TRBV10-1 to TRBJ1-1. Inclusive of both ends, the CDR3 amounts to 10 amino acids. Germline CDR1 reads WNHNN; CDR2 reads SYGVQD (reference sequence). This CDR3 reads CASSERASPR.

The chain uses TRBV7-9 and TRBJ1-2; D may be TRBD1 (6 bases). The CDR3 has 16 residues. V lost 5 bases and J 2 bases, leaving 18 bases between the germline ends. CDR1 SEHNR and CDR2 FQNEAQ come from the germline V gene (reference sequence). CDR3 sequence (DNA): TGTGCCAGCAGCCCTAATATTTTGGACAGAAACTATGGCTACACCTTC. This translates into CASSPNILDRNYGYTF. Variable domain in full (rest from reference TRBV7-9 and TRBJ1-2): DTGVSQNPRHKITKRGQNVTFRCDPISEHNRLYWYRQTLGQGPEFLTYFQNEAQLEKSRLLSDRFSAERPKGSFSTLEIQRTEQGDSAMYLCASSPNILDRNYGYTFGSGTRLTVV.

This clone was observed a single time. The chain carries TRBV19 and TRBJ2-7; TRBD2 aligns across 7 bases. CDR3 length equals 14 residues. Germline lookup yields CDR1 LNHDA and CDR2 SQIVND (reference sequence). Germline trimming cut 5 bases from V and 0 bases from J; bases unmatched to any gene: 4. The CDR3 reads CASSGGTNSYEQYF. The CDR3 nucleotides are TGTGCCAGTAGTGGGGGGACTAACTCCTACGAGCAGTACTTC.

This clone showed up just once. This chain connects TRBV3-1 (or the pseudogene TRBV3-2) to TRBJ1-5, with TRBD1 matching 8 bases. The CDR3 sequence is 14 residues long. From germline, CDR1 is LGHDT and CDR2 YNNKEL (reference sequence). The ends lost 6 bases at V and 6 bases at J; junction bases unmatched: 7. DNA of the CDR3: TGTGCCAGCAGTGGACAGGGAATTGGTCAGCCCCAGCATTTT. It specifies CASSGQGIGQPQHF.

The V gene is TRBV5-1, the J gene TRBJ2-3; 9 nucleotides align to TRBD1. Germline V gene sequence: CDR1 SGHRS, CDR2 YFSETQ. This CDR3 has 19 residues. With V trimmed by 4 bases and J by 1 base, 16 bases remained unmatched. The CDR3 here is CASSVGQGGFGYGTDTQYF. Here the CDR3 DNA reads TGCGCCAGCAGCGTGGGACAGGGCGGTTTCGGTTACGGCACAGATACGCAGTATTTT.

The CDR3 DNA sequence: TGTGCCAGCAGCCAAGCAACTAGCGGGCTTTACGAGCAGTACTTC. This gives the protein CASSQATSGLYEQYF. The chain couples TRBV3-1 (or the pseudogene TRBV3-2) to TRBJ2-7; 9 bases agree with TRBD2. There are 15 residues in the CDR3. CDR1 and CDR2 (germline): LGHDT, YNNKEL (reference sequence). Trimming at V came to 1 base and at J to 4 bases, leaving 5 bases not matched to a gene.

The V gene is TRBV5-1, the J gene TRBJ1-2; D call uncertain. Germline loops: CDR1 SGHRS, CDR2 YFSETQ. This CDR3 is 14 amino acids long. V dropped 4 bases and J dropped 4 bases, with 14 bases sitting between them. The CDR3, as DNA: TGCGCCAGCAGCCCGGGAGGTGACGCCTATGGCTACACCTTC. Translating gives CASSPGGDAYGYTF.